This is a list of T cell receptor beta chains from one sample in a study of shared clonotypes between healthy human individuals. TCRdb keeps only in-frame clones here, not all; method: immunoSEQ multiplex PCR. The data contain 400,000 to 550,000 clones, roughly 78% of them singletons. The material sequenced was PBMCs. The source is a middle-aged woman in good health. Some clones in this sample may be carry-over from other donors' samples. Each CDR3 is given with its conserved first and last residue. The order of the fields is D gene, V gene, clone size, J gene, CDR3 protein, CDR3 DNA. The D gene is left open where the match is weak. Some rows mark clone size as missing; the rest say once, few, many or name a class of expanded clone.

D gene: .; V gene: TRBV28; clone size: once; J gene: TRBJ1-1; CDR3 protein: CASRRGRGLVNTEAFF; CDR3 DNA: TGTGCCAGCAGGAGGGGACGAGGGTTAGTGAACACTGAAGCTTTCTTT
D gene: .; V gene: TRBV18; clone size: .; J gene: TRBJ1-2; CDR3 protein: CASSPVGGGGYTF; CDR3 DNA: TGTGCCAGCTCACCAGTAGGGGGTGGAGGCTACACCTTC
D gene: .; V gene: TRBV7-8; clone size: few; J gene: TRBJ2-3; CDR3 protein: CASSSAGLQYF; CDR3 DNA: TGTGCCAGCAGCTCCGCTGGGTTGCAGTATTTT
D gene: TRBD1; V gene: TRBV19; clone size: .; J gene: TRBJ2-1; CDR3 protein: CASYDRADSNEQFF; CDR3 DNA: TGTGCCAGTTACGACAGGGCTGACAGCAATGAGCAGTTCTTC
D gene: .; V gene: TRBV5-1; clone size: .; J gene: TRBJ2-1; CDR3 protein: CASSLGQGIFF; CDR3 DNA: TGCGCCAGCAGCTTGGGGCAGGGTATATTCTTC
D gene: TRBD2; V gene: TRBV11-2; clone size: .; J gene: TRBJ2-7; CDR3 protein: CASSPSGTTYEQYF; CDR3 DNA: TGTGCCAGCAGCCCCTCCGGGACTACCTACGAGCAGTACTTC
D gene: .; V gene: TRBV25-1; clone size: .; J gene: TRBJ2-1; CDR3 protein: CASSEFKAIGEQFF; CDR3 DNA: TGTGCCAGCAGTGAATTCAAGGCGATCGGGGAGCAGTTCTTC
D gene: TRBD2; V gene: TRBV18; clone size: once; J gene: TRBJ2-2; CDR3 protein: CASSLAGVDTGELFF; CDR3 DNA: TGTGCCAGCTCTCTAGCGGGAGTGGACACCGGGGAGCTGTTTTTT
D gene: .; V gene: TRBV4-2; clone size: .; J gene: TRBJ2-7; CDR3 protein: CASSQDQGGARPSEQYF; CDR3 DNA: TGTGCCAGCAGCCAAGATCAAGGGGGGGCCCGACCTAGCGAGCAGTACTTC
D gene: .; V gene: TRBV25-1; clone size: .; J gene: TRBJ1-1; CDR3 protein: CASGNLIEAFF; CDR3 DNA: TGTGCCAGCGGCAATTTAATAGAAGCTTTCTTT
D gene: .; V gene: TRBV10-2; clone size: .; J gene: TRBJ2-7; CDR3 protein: CASSELAGVPSEQYF; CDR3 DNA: TGTGCCAGCAGTGAACTGGCAGGGGTACCTTCCGAGCAGTACTTC
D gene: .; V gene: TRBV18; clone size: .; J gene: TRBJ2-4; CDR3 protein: CASSVLAKNIQYF; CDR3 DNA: TGTGCCAGCTCAGTTCTAGCCAAAAACATTCAGTACTTC
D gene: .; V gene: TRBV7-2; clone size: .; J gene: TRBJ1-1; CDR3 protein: CASSLALGRGNTEAFF; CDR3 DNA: TGTGCCAGCAGCTTAGCGCTGGGCAGGGGTAACACTGAAGCTTTCTTT
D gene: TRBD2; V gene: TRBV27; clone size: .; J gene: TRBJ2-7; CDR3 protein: CASSLRASGSKQYF; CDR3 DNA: TGTGCCAGCAGTTTAAGAGCTAGCGGGAGTAAGCAGTACTTC
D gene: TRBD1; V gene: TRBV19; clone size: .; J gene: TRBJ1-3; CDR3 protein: CASSIRGQGSPGDNRGIYF; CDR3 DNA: TGTGCCAGTAGTATTCGGGGACAGGGTTCCCCGGGGGACAACCGGGGCATATATTTT
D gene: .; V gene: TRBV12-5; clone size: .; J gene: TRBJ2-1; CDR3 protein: CASGLGTSYEQFF; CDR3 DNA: TGTGCTAGTGGTTTAGGGACATCATATGAGCAGTTCTTC
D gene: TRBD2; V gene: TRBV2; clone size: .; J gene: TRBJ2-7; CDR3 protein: CASSDEGAGGEQYF; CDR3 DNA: TGTGCCAGCAGTGACGAGGGAGCGGGAGGAGAGCAGTACTTC
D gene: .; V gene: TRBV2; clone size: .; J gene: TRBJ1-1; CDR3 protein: CASSVYQTNTEAFF; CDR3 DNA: TGTGCCAGCAGTGTCTACCAAACTAACACTGAAGCTTTCTTT
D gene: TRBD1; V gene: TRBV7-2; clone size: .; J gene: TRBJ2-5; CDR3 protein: CASSLLRTGGGETQYF; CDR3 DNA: TGTGCCAGCAGCTTGCTTAGGACAGGGGGCGGGGAGACCCAGTACTTC
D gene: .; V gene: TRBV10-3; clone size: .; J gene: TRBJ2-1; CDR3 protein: CAIGRSSYNEQFF; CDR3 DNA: TGTGCCATCGGACGTAGCTCCTACAATGAGCAGTTCTTC
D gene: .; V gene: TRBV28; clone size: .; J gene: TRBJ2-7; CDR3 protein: CASIPGSQHYEQYF; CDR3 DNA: TGTGCCAGCATCCCGGGGTCTCAGCACTACGAGCAGTACTTC
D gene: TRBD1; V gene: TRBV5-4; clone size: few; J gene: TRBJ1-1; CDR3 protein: CASSLGTGGLNTEAFF; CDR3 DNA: TGTGCCAGCAGCTTGGGGACAGGGGGGTTAAACACTGAAGCTTTCTTT
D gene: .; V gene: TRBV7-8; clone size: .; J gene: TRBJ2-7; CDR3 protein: CASSLHADSYYEQYF; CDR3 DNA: TGTGCCAGCAGCTTACACGCAGACAGTTACTACGAGCAGTACTTC
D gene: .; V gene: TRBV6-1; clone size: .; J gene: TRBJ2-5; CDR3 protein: CASTLREGETQYF; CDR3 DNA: TGTGCCAGCACTCTGAGAGAGGGAGAGACCCAGTACTTC
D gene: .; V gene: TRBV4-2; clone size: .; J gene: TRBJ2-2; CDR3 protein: CASSPITRGAGVRINTGELFF; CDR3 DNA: TGTGCCAGCAGCCCCATCACACGAGGGGCAGGAGTGCGAATAAACACCGGGGAGCTGTTTTTT
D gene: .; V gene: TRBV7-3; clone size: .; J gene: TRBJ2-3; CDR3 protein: CASSSPDWKTSTDTQYF; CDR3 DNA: TGTGCCAGCAGCTCCCCCGACTGGAAAACGTCCACAGATACGCAGTATTTT
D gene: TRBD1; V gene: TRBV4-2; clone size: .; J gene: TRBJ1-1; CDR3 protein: CASSQGITGAEAFF; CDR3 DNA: TGTGCCAGCAGCCAAGGGATCACAGGGGCTGAAGCTTTCTTT
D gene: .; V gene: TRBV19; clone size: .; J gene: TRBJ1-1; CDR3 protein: CASSMPRGGWNTEAFF; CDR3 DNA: TGTGCCAGTAGTATGCCGAGGGGGGGCTGGAACACTGAAGCTTTCTTT
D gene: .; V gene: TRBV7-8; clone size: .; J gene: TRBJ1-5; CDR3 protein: CASSLARGFRQPQHF; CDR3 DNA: TGTGCCAGCAGCTTAGCGAGGGGGTTTCGACAGCCCCAGCATTTT
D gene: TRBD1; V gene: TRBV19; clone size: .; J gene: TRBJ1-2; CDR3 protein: CASSTRTGEGYTF; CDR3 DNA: TGTGCCAGTAGTACTCGGACAGGGGAAGGCTACACCTTC
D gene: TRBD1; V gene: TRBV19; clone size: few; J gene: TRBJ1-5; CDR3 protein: CASETGARSQPQHF; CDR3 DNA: TGTGCCAGTGAGACAGGGGCACGAAGTCAGCCCCAGCATTTT
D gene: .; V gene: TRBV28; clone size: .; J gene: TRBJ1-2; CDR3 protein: CASSLGGYYGYTF; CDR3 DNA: TGTGCCAGCAGTTTGGGCGGATACTATGGCTACACCTTC
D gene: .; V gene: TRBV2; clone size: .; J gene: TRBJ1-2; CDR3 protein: CASSELGRVSYGYTF; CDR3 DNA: TGTGCCAGCAGTGAATTGGGCAGGGTGTCCTATGGCTACACCTTC
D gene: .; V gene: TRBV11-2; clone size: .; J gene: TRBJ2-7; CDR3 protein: CAGSQVRGRSYEQYF; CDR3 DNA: TGTGCCGGCAGCCAAGTTCGGGGGCGTAGCTACGAGCAGTACTTC
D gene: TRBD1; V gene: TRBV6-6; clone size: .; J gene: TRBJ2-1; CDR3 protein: CASSPGTGITYNEQFF; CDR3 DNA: TGTGCCAGCAGCCCTGGGACAGGGATCACCTACAATGAGCAGTTCTTC
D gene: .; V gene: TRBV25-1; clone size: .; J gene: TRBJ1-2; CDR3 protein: CASTPRGSYGYTF; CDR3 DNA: TGTGCCAGCACCCCCCGGGGGTCCTATGGCTACACCTTC
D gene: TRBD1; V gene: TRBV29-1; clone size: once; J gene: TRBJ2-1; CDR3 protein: CSVEGQTLSYNEQFF; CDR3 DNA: TGCAGCGTTGAGGGACAGACATTAAGCTACAATGAGCAGTTCTTC